This T cell receptor (beta chain) was observed in a study of shared clonotypes between healthy human individuals. Study results and caveats: The study drew on few donors, limiting represented genetic and exposure-history diversity.

Using immunoSEQ multiplex PCR, the repertoire was profiled, and TCRdb retains in-frame clones only, with some absent. The data contain under 2,000,000 clones, approximately 94% of them seen just once; the ten biggest clones take up approximately 1%. As defined, naive CD8 cells were CD45RO-negative and positively selected for CCR7, with terminally differentiated effector memory CD45RA+ cells excluded. Trimming removed 2 bases from V and 14 bases from J, with 13 bases in between. The CDR3 has 13 residues. CDR1 is MNHNS and CDR2 is SASEGT in the germline V gene. A note on this clone: Its specificity is not known.

The clonotype originates from a man younger than 35 in good health. Sample: naive CD8+ T cells sorted from blood. This chain joins TRBV6-1 and TRBJ1-6; maybe TRBD1 (5 bases). This CDR3 is CASSEIWDEALHF. The CDR3 nucleotides read TGTGCCAGCAGTGAAATCTGGGACGAGGCCCTCCACTTT.